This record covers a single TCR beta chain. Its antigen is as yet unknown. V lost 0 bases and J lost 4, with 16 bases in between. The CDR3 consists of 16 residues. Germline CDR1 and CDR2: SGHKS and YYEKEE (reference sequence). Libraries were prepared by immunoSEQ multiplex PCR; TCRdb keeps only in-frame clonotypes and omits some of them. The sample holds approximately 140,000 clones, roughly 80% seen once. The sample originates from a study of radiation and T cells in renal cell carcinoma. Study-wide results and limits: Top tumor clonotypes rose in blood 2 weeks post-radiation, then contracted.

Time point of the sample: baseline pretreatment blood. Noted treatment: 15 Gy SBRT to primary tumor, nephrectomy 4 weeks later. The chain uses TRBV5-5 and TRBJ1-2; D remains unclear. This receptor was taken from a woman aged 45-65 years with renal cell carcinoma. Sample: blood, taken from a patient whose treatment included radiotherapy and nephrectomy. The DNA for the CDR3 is TGTGCCAGCAGCTTGGGGTCGGAAGTAACCTCCTATGGCTACACCTTC. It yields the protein CASSLGSEVTSYGYTF.